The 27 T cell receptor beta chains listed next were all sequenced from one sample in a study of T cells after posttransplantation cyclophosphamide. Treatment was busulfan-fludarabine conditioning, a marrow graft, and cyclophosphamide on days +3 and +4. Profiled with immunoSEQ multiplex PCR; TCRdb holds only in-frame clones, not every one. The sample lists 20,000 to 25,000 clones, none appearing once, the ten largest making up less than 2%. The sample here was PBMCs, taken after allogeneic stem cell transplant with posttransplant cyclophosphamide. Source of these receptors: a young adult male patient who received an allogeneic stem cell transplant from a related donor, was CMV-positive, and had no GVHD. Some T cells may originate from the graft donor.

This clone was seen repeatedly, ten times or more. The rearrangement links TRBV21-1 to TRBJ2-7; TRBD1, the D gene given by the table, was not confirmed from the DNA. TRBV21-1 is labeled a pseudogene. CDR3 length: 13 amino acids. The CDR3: CASSALALYEQYF. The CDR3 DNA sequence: TGTGCCAGCAGCGCCCTGGCCCTCTACGAGCAGTACTTC.

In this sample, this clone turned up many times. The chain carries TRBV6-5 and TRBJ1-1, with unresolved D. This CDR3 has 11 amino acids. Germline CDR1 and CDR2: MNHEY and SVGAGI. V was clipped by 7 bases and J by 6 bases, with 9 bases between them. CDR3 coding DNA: TGTGCCAGCACCGAGGGCCCTGAAGCTTTCTTT. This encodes CASTEGPEAFF.

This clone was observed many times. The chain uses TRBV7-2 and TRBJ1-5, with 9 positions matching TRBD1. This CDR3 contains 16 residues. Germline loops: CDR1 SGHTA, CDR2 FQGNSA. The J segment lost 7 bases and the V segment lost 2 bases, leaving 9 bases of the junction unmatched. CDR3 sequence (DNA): TGTGCCAGCAGCTTATTCGGGACAGGGACTCTACAGCCCCAGCATTTT. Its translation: CASSLFGTGTLQPQHF.

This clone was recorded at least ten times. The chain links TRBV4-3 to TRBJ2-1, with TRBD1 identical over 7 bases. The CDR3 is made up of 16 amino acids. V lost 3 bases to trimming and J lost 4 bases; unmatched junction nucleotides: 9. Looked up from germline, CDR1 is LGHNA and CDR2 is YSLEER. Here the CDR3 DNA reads TGCGCCAGCAGCCAGGCCTGGGGACAGCATTACAATGAGCAGTTCTTC. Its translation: CASSQAWGQHYNEQFF.

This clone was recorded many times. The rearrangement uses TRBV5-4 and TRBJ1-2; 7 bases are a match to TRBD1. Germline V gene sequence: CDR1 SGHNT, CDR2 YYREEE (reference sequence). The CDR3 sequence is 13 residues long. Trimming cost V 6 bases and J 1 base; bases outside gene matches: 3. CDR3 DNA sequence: TGTGCCAGCACTGCAGGGGGTAACTATGGCTACACCTTC. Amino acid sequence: CASTAGGNYGYTF.

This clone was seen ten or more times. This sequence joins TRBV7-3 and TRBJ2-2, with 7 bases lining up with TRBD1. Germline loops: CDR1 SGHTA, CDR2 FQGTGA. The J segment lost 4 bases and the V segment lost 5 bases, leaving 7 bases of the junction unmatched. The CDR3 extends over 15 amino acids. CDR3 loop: CASSPRGSGTGELFF. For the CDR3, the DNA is TGTGCCAGCAGCCCCAGGGGGAGCGGCACCGGGGAGCTGTTTTTT.

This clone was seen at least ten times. The CDR3 DNA reads as TGTGCCAGCAGTGAATACTACGGACTACAGCCCCTAGGCACCCAGTACTTC. Translating gives CASSEYYGLQPLGTQYF. V usage is TRBV6-1 and J usage is TRBJ2-5; TRBD2 might be the D (6 bases). The ends were cut back, 2 bases at V and 8 bases at J, with 24 bases in the middle. This CDR3 has 17 residues. Germline V CDR1 and CDR2: MNHNS, SASEGT.

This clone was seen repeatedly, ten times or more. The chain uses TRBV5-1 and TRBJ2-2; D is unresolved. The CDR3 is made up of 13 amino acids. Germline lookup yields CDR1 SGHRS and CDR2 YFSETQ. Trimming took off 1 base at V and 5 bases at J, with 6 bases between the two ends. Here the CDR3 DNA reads TGCGCCAGCAGCTTGATCGGGACCGGGGAGCTGTTTTTT. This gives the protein CASSLIGTGELFF. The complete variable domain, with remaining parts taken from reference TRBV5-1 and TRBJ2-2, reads KAGVTQTPRYLIKTRGQQVTLSCSPISGHRSVSWYQQTPGQGLQFLFEYFSETQRNKGNFPGRFSGRQFSNSRSEMNVSTLELGDSALYLCASSLIGTGELFFGEGSRLTVL.

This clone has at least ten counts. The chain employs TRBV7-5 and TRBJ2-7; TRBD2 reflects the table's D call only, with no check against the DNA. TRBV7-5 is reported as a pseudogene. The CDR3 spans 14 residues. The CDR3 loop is CVRSLARKSYEQYF. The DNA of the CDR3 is TGTGTCAGAAGCTTAGCTAGAAAGAGCTACGAGCAGTACTTC.

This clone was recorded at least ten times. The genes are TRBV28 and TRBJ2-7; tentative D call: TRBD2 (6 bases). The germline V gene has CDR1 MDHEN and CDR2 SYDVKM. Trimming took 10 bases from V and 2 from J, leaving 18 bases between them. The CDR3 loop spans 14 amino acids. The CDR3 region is CAIRKWGVTYEQYF. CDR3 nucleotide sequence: TGTGCCATCCGGAAGTGGGGGGTTACCTACGAGCAGTACTTC.

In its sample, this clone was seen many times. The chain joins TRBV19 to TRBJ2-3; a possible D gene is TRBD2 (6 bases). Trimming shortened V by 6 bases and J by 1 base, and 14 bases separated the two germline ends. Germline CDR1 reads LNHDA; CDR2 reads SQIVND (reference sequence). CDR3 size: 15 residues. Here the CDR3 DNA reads TGTGCCAGTAGCCCCGGGGGAGTAGGCACAGATACGCAGTATTTT. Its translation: CASSPGGVGTDTQYF.

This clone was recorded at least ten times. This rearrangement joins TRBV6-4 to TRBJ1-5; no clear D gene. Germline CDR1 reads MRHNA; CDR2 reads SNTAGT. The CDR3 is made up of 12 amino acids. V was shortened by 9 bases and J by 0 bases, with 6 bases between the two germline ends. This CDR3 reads CASYYSNQPQHF. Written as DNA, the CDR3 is TGTGCCAGTTATTATAGCAATCAGCCCCAGCATTTT.

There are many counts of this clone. CDR3 nucleotide sequence: TGTGCCAGCAGCTTAGCCCTGACAGCGAACACTGAAGCTTTCTTT. Its translation: CASSLALTANTEAFF. This rearrangement joins TRBV7-9 to TRBJ1-1; a possible D gene is TRBD1 (5 bases). The germline V gene has CDR1 SEHNR and CDR2 FQNEAQ (reference sequence). The CDR3 loop spans 15 amino acids. Trimming cost V 0 bases and J 1 base, with 9 bases left between them.

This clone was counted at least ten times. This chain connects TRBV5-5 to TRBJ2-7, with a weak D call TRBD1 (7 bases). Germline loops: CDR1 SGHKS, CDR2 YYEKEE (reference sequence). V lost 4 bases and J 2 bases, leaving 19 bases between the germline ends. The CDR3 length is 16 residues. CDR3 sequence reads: CASSQGGRPGAYEQYF. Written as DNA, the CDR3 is TGTGCCAGCAGCCAGGGGGGAAGACCAGGGGCCTACGAGCAGTACTTC.

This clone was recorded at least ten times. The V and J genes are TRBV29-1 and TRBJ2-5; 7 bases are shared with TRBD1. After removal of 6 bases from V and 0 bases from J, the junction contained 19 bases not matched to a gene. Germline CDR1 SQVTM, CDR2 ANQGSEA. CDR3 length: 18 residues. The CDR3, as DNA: TGCAGCGTCCGCCCCAAACTCTCGACAGGGTCGGACCAAGAGACCCAGTACTTC. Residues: CSVRPKLSTGSDQETQYF.

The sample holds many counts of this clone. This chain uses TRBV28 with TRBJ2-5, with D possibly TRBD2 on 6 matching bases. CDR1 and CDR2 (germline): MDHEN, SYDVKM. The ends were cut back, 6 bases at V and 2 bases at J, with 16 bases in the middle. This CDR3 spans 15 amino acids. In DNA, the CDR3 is TGTGCCAGCAGATATATTTGGGACTCACAAGAGACCCAGTACTTC. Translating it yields CASRYIWDSQETQYF.

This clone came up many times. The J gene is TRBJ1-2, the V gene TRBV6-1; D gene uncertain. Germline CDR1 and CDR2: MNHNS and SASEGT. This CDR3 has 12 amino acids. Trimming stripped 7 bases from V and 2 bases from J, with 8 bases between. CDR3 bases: TGTGCCAGCACAGGAAACAACTATGGCTACACCTTC. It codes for CASTGNNYGYTF.

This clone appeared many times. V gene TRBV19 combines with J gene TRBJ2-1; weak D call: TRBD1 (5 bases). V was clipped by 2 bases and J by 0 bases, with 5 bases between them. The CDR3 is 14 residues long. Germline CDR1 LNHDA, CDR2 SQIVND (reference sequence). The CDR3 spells CASSIQGSYNEQFF. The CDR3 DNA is TGTGCCAGTAGTATACAGGGCTCCTACAATGAGCAGTTCTTC.

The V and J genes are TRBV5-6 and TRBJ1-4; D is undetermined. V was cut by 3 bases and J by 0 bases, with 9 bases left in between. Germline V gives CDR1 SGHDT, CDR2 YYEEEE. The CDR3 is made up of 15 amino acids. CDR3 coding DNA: TGTGCCAGCAGCTCCCGACACGCAACTAATGAAAAACTGTTTTTT. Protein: CASSSRHATNEKLFF.

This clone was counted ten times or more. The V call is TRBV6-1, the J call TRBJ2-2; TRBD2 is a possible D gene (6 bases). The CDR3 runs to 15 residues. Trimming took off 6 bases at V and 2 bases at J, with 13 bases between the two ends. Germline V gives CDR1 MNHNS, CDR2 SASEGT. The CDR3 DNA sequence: TGTGCCAGCAGAGACGGGGCGGGAAACACCGGGGAGCTGTTTTTT. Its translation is CASRDGAGNTGELFF.

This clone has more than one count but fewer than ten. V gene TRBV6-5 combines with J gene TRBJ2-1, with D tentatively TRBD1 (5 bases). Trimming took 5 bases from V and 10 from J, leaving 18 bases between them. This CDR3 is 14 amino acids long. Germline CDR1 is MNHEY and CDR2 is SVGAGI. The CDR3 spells CASSEVDSTIEQFF. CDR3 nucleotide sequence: TGTGCCAGCAGTGAAGTCGACAGTACAATCGAGCAGTTCTTC.

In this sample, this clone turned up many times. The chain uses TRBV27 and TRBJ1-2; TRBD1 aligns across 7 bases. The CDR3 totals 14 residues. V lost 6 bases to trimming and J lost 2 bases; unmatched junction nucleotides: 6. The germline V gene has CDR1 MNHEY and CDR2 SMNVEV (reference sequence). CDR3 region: CASSFVGQNYGYTF. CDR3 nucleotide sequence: TGTGCCAGCAGCTTTGTGGGACAGAACTATGGCTACACCTTC.

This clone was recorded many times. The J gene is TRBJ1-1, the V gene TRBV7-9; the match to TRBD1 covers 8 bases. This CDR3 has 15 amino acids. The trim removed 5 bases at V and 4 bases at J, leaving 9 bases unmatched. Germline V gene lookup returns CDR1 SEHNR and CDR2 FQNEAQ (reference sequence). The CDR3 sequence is CASSPDRGWITEAFF. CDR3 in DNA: TGTGCCAGCAGCCCAGACAGGGGCTGGATCACTGAAGCTTTCTTT.

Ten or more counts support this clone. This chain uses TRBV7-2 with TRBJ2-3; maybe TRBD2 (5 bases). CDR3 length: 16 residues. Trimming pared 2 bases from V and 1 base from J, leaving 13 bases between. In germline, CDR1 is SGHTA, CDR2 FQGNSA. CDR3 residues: CASSLYEVRGTDTQYF. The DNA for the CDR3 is TGTGCCAGCAGCTTATACGAGGTGAGGGGCACAGATACGCAGTATTTT.

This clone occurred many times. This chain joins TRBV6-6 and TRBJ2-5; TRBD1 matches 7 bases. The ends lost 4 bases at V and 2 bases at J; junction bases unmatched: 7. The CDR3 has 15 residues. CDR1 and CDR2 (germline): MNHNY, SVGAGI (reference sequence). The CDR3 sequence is CASSFTGQLQETQYF. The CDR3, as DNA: TGTGCCAGCAGTTTCACGGGACAGCTGCAAGAGACCCAGTACTTC.

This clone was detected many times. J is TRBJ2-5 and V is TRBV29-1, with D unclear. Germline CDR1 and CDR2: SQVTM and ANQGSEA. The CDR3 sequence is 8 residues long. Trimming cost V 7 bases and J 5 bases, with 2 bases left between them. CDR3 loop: CSAETQYF. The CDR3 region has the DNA TGCAGCGCTGAGACCCAGTACTTC.

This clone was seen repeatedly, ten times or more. For the CDR3, the DNA is TGTGCCAGCAGCTTGGGCGGGAGTTCGCAGTATTTT. Encoded protein: CASSLGGSSQYF. J is TRBJ2-3 and V is TRBV7-9; the match to TRBD2 covers 7 bases. The CDR3 is 12 residues long. Germline assignment: CDR1 SEHNR and CDR2 FQNEAQ (reference sequence). The trim removed 3 bases at V and 10 bases at J, leaving 4 bases unmatched.